The 2 T cell receptor beta chains below come from one sample, sequenced in a study of cytomegalovirus exposure and HLA in healthy donors. The PCR contained 60 Vbeta and 13 Jbeta primers. The data were produced by immunoSEQ multiplex PCR, yet TCRdb's version contains in-frame clones alone and is incomplete. The sample lists tens of thousands of clones, over 70% occurring once. Input material: PBMCs. These receptors were collected from a male donor in good health and CMV-seropositive.

The table lists this clone with a few counts. The gene calls are TRBV7-2 and TRBJ1-2; unclear D gene. V lost 0 bases and J lost 4, with 9 bases in between. Germline V gene lookup returns CDR1 SGHTA and CDR2 FQGNSA. The CDR3 runs 14 residues. DNA of the CDR3: TGTGCCAGCAGCTTAGCGGAGGGTCCCTATGGCTACACCTTC. Its protein product is CASSLAEGPYGYTF. Based on the CDR3 plus reference TRBV7-2 and TRBJ1-2, the full variable domain is GAGVSQSPSNKVTEKGKDVELRCDPISGHTALYWYRQSLGQGLEFLIYFQGNSAPDKSGLPSDRFSAERTGGSVSTLTIQRTQQEDSAVYLCASSLAEGPYGYTFGSGTRLTVV.

This sequence joins TRBV19 and TRBJ1-5; 8 bases match TRBD1. The V segment lost 11 bases and the J segment 4 bases; nucleotides outside the gene matches: 7. CDR1 is LNHDA and CDR2 is SQIVND in the germline V gene (reference sequence). There are 13 residues in the CDR3. The CDR3 region has the DNA TGTGCCGGCGGGACAGGATCAAATCAGCCCCAGCATTTT. Its translation: CAGGTGSNQPQHF.